This T cell receptor (beta chain) originates from a study of shared clonotypes between healthy human individuals. The wider study: Donors consisted of two women and a few men between 18 and 49.

This CDR3 is 12 amino acids long. The junction had 3 bases not matched to a gene; V was cut back by 5 bases and J by 6 bases. The germline gives CDR1 SEHNR, CDR2 FQNEAQ (reference sequence). In the original workflow: ImmunoSEQ output held junction-only sequences without quality scores, so filtering differed. Here immunoSEQ multiplex PCR was the method, and the copy in TCRdb shows in-frame clones only, minus some. The D gene and trimming were derived from the DNA, and the V and J assignments and clone size from that table. Of 470,000 or so clones listed, around 73% are singletons. The TCR originated in a woman between 40 and 50 years old in good health. Some clones in this sample may be carry-over from other donors' samples. Input material: PBMCs. The chain links TRBV7-9 to TRBJ2-7; the match to TRBD2 covers 8 bases. The CDR3 DNA is TGTGCCAGCAGCCTTAGCGGGACCGAGCAGTACTTC. Encoded protein: CASSLSGTEQYF.